Listed here are 19 T cell receptor beta chains from one sample, sequenced in a study of cytomegalovirus exposure and HLA in healthy donors (dated by TCRdb to about 2017). Libraries were made using the immunoSEQ multiplex PCR assay. TCRdb limited this immuneACCESS table to in-frame rearrangements with V and J called. A share of clones is missing; checked studies link under half to unresolved V genes, and the rest is unexplained. This sample comprises around 350,000 clones, 86% of them detected only once. 0.65% to 0.95% of the sample rests with the top ten. Sequences were obtained from PBMCs. These receptors came from a woman younger than 30 in good health and CMV-seronegative.

The chain recombines TRBV27 with TRBJ2-2; 9 bases agree with TRBD1. The CDR3 consists of 12 residues. The V gene end was trimmed by 6 bases and the J gene end by 11 bases; junction bases not matched to a gene: 4. Germline V gives CDR1 MNHEY, CDR2 SMNVEV (reference sequence). The CDR3 loop is CASRQGARELFF. In DNA, the CDR3 is TGTGCCAGCAGACAGGGGGCGCGAGAGCTGTTTTTT.

This clone was detected only once. The V call is TRBV11-1, the J call TRBJ2-5; weak D call: TRBD2 (5 bases). The germline V and J ends were trimmed by 5 bases and 4 bases, with 17 bases remaining between them. The V gene's germline CDR1 is SGHAT and CDR2 FQDESV (reference sequence). This CDR3 is 15 amino acids long. This CDR3 is CASSGIRGLRETQYF. CDR3 sequence (DNA): TGTGCCAGCAGCGGGATTCGAGGGCTACGAGAGACCCAGTACTTC.

This clone has only one observation. The gene calls are TRBV7-9 and TRBJ2-5; TRBD1 aligns across 9 bases. Germline V gene lookup returns CDR1 SEHNR and CDR2 FQNEAQ (reference sequence). The CDR3 has 15 residues. The V gene end was trimmed by 4 bases and the J gene end by 5 bases; junction bases not matched to a gene: 8. The CDR3 reads CASSSWDRVDETQYF. In nucleotides, the CDR3 is TGTGCCAGCAGCTCATGGGACAGGGTTGATGAGACCCAGTACTTC.

This chain connects TRBV27 to TRBJ1-2, with 10 bases matching TRBD1. This CDR3 is 16 amino acids long. Germline values: CDR1 MNHEY, CDR2 SMNVEV (reference sequence). V shed 6 bases and J 2 bases; nucleotides not matched to a gene: 9. The chain's CDR3 is CASSSKSGQGNYGYTF. The CDR3 nucleotides read TGTGCCAGCAGCTCAAAATCGGGACAGGGGAACTATGGCTACACCTTC.

The chain couples TRBV5-6 to TRBJ1-5; 7 nucleotides match TRBD1. The CDR3 extends over 16 amino acids. The trim removed 4 bases at V and 1 base at J, leaving 8 bases unmatched. CDR1 is SGHDT and CDR2 is YYEEEE in the germline V gene. The DNA for the CDR3 is TGTGCCAGCAGCGGTAAGACAGGGCTGAGCAATCAGCCCCAGCATTTT. Its protein product is CASSGKTGLSNQPQHF.

The V gene is TRBV6-5, the J gene TRBJ1-5; 7 nucleotides agree with TRBD1. The germline gives CDR1 MNHEY, CDR2 SVGAGI. The CDR3 is made up of 15 amino acids. Trimming cost V 2 bases and J 3 bases; bases outside gene matches: 4. CDR3 region: CASSYRGGPNQPQHF. In DNA form, the CDR3 reads TGTGCCAGCAGTTACCGAGGGGGCCCCAATCAGCCCCAGCATTTT.

V is TRBV2 and J is TRBJ2-1; no clear D gene. There are 13 residues in the CDR3. Germline CDR1 reads SNHLY; CDR2 reads FYNNEI. V was clipped by 2 bases and J by 5 bases, with 7 bases between them. This CDR3 is CASSEIADNEQFF. DNA for the CDR3: TGTGCCAGCAGTGAAATAGCAGACAATGAGCAGTTCTTC.

This clone occurred once. V usage is TRBV10-1 and J usage is TRBJ2-2; 8 bases agree with TRBD1. Germline trimming cut 10 bases from V and 3 bases from J; bases unmatched to any gene: 7. There are 14 residues in the CDR3. Per the germline V gene, CDR1 is WNHNN and CDR2 is SYGVQD (reference sequence). This CDR3 is CATSTGEDTGELFF. The CDR3, as DNA: TGCGCCACCTCGACAGGGGAGGACACCGGGGAGCTGTTTTTT.

The chain has TRBV6-1 and TRBJ2-3, with D maybe TRBD2 (7 bases). The CDR3 sequence is 14 residues long. The germline V and J ends were trimmed by 7 bases and 2 bases, with 13 bases remaining between them. CDR1 and CDR2 from the germline V gene are MNHNS and SASEGT. This chain's CDR3 is CASKTGGHTDTQYF. CDR3 nucleotide sequence: TGTGCCAGCAAGACCGGGGGGCACACAGATACGCAGTATTTT.

This clone showed up just a few times. The genes are TRBV4-2 and TRBJ1-5; 10 bases map to TRBD1. The CDR3 covers 17 residues. Germline V lookup: CDR1 LGHNA, CDR2 YNFKEQ. V dropped 1 base and J dropped 5; count of bases not matched to a gene: 8. The CDR3, as DNA: TGTGCCAGCAGCCAAGCTCTGGGAGGGACAGGGGATCAGCCCCAGCATTTT. Amino acids: CASSQALGGTGDQPQHF.

The chain employs TRBV6-5 and TRBJ1-1; 10 bases fit TRBD1. V shed 0 bases, J shed 13 bases, and the junction held 5 bases outside the gene matches. CDR1 and CDR2 (germline): MNHEY, SVGAGI. The CDR3 contains 13 residues. CDR3 in DNA: TGTGCCAGCAGTTACTCGAGGACAGGGGGTGATTTCTTT. Its translation is CASSYSRTGGDFF.

This chain links TRBV28 with TRBJ1-5; TRBD1 matches 7 bases. Germline CDR1 reads MDHEN; CDR2 reads SYDVKM. V shed 2 bases, J shed 4 bases, and the junction held 8 bases outside the gene matches. This CDR3 has 16 residues. CDR3 in amino acids: CASSLTGTDFNQPQHF. The CDR3 nucleotides are TGTGCCAGCAGTTTAACCGGGACAGACTTTAATCAGCCCCAGCATTTT.

The chain carries TRBV7-2 and TRBJ2-7, with a weak D call TRBD1 (6 bases). The CDR3 runs to 18 residues. The germline V gene has CDR1 SGHTA and CDR2 FQGNSA. V lost 0 bases to trimming and J lost 7 bases, with 25 bases between them. CDR3 sequence reads: CASSLARGLPRGSWEQYF. In DNA, the CDR3 is TGTGCCAGCAGCTTAGCCAGGGGATTGCCTAGGGGGTCGTGGGAGCAGTACTTC.

This chain uses TRBV27 with TRBJ2-3; tentatively, D is TRBD2 (5 bases). CDR3 size: 14 residues. CDR1 and CDR2 from the germline V gene are MNHEY and SMNVEV (reference sequence). V was pared by 6 bases and J by 5 bases, with 15 bases between. CDR3: CASSPTRLGDTQYF. CDR3 nucleotides: TGTGCCAGCAGCCCTACTAGATTAGGAGATACGCAGTATTTT.

This rearrangement joins TRBV19 to TRBJ2-7; TRBD1 aligns across 9 bases. The CDR3 consists of 14 residues. Germline CDR1 is LNHDA and CDR2 is SQIVND (reference sequence). V shed 4 bases and J 7 bases; nucleotides not matched to a gene: 8. CDR3 coding DNA: TGTGCCAGTAGTAGCTGGAGGGACAGGGAAGAGCAGTACTTC. It translates to CASSSWRDREEQYF. The complete variable domain, with remaining parts taken from reference TRBV19 and TRBJ2-7, reads DGGITQSPKYLFRKEGQNVTLSCEQNLNHDAMYWYRQDPGQGLRLIYYSQIVNDFQKGDIAEGYSVSREKKESFPLTVTSAQKNPTAFYLCASSSWRDREEQYFGPGTRLTVT.

The rearrangement links TRBV5-1 to TRBJ2-1, with 9 bases that match TRBD2. From germline, CDR1 is SGHRS and CDR2 YFSETQ. With 4 bases clipped from V and 0 bases from J, the junction kept 2 bases outside the gene matches. The CDR3 length is 15 residues. The CDR3 DNA is TGCGCCAGCAGCCGCGGGGGGGCCTCCTACAATGAGCAGTTCTTC. It is translated as CASSRGGASYNEQFF.

This sequence joins TRBV28 and TRBJ2-1; 8 bases map to TRBD2. This CDR3 has 14 residues. V shed 7 bases, J shed 6 bases, and the junction held 8 bases outside the gene matches. In germline, CDR1 is MDHEN, CDR2 SYDVKM. CDR3 protein: CASTISGIINEQFF. As DNA, the CDR3 is TGTGCCAGCACCATTAGCGGGATTATCAATGAGCAGTTCTTC.

This clone has more than one count but fewer than ten. For the CDR3, the DNA is TGTGCCAGCAGCTTGGGACAGGGGAACACCGGGGAGCTGTTTTTT. Encoded protein: CASSLGQGNTGELFF. The genes are TRBV5-4 and TRBJ2-2; 7 nucleotides match TRBD1. The J segment lost 1 base and the V segment lost 0 bases, leaving 0 bases of the junction unmatched. The germline gives CDR1 SGHNT, CDR2 YYREEE (reference sequence). The CDR3 sequence is 15 residues long. The full variable domain, rest sourced from reference TRBV5-4 and TRBJ2-2, is ETGVTQSPTHLIKTRGQQVTLRCSSQSGHNTVSWYQQALGQGPQFIFQYYREEENGRGNFPPRFSGLQFPNYSSELNVNALELDDSALYLCASSLGQGNTGELFFGEGSRLTVL.

CDR3 sequence: CASSVSHYGYTF. The CDR3 DNA reads TGTGCCAGCAGCGTTTCACATTATGGCTACACCTTC. The rearrangement joins TRBV9 to TRBJ1-2; D is unclear. This CDR3 is built from 12 residues. The V gene's germline CDR1 is SGDLS and CDR2 YYNGEE. V dropped 2 bases and J dropped 5 bases, with 7 bases sitting between them.